Below, 8 T cell receptor beta chains from the same sample are listed, as sequenced in a study of blood T cell repertoires in COVID-19. Clones were read by immunoSEQ multiplex PCR, and TCRdb kept only the in-frame ones, dropping some. The sample has 130,000 to 150,000 clones, over 70% seen once. The sample was peripheral blood. The receptors shown here come from a woman aged 55-69 years with acute or convalescent COVID-19.

V is TRBV7-8 and J is TRBJ1-5; no reliable D call. CDR1 and CDR2 from the germline V gene are SGHVS and FQNEAQ. The CDR3 covers 14 residues. Trimming cost V 1 base and J 6 bases, with 10 bases left between them. This CDR3 is CASSLGGRTQPQHF. The CDR3 DNA reads as TGTGCCAGCAGCTTAGGTGGCAGAACTCAGCCCCAGCATTTT.

The chain has TRBV7-3 and TRBJ2-1, with 9 bases that match TRBD2. The CDR3 runs to 15 residues. Germline CDR1 SGHTA, CDR2 FQGTGA. J lost 0 bases, V lost 5 bases, and 2 bases had no gene match. The CDR3 DNA sequence: TGTGCCAGCAGCCTAGCGGGAAGCTCCTACAATGAGCAGTTCTTC. It specifies CASSLAGSSYNEQFF.

This clone turned up a few times. The rearrangement uses TRBV28 and TRBJ2-7; 9 bases match TRBD2. The CDR3 runs 15 residues. The V and J ends lost 3 bases and 5 bases, in that order; junction bases with no gene match: 8. CDR1 and CDR2 (germline): MDHEN, SYDVKM. The DNA of the CDR3 is TGTGCCAGCAGTTTTAGCGGGAGCGTTGCCAACGAGCAGTACTTC. Translated: CASSFSGSVANEQYF.

The sample holds a few counts of this clone. Other DNA variants within this sample encode the same CDR3. V and J are TRBV9 and TRBJ2-5; D is unresolved. V lost 0 bases and J 2 bases, leaving 8 bases between the germline ends. Germline V gene sequence: CDR1 SGDLS, CDR2 YYNGEE. The CDR3 covers 14 residues. CDR3 coding DNA: TGTGCCAGCAGCGTAGCTGGGCAGCAAGAGACCCAGTACTTC. Residues: CASSVAGQQETQYF.

The rearrangement uses TRBV19 and TRBJ1-5; D perhaps matches TRBD1 (5 bases). V lost 4 bases, J lost 5 bases, and 9 bases lay in between. This CDR3 is built from 13 residues. CDR1 is LNHDA, CDR2 SQIVND, per germline (reference sequence). Here the CDR3 reads CASSKDSYQPQHF. CDR3 bases: TGTGCCAGTAGTAAAGACAGTTATCAGCCCCAGCATTTT.

V gene TRBV3-1 (or the pseudogene TRBV3-2) combines with J gene TRBJ2-7; a weak D match, TRBD1 (6 bases). Germline V gene lookup returns CDR1 LGHDT and CDR2 YNNKEL (reference sequence). This CDR3 is built from 14 residues. Between the trimmed V and J ends, which lost 2 bases and 3 bases, there was a span of 11 bases. This chain's CDR3 is CASSQPGVDYEQYF. The CDR3 DNA is TGTGCCAGCAGCCAACCAGGGGTAGACTACGAGCAGTACTTC.

The chain uses TRBV7-9 and TRBJ2-5; D perhaps matches TRBD1 (6 bases). V dropped 1 base and J dropped 2 bases, with 14 bases sitting between them. Germline CDR1 SEHNR, CDR2 FQNEAQ (reference sequence). The CDR3 is made up of 16 amino acids. The CDR3 nucleotides read TGTGCCAGCAGCTTAGTCGGACAGAGTCTTCAAGAGACCCAGTACTTC. It specifies CASSLVGQSLQETQYF.

The chain links TRBV2 to TRBJ1-3; 7 nucleotides match TRBD1. V shed 6 bases and J 3 bases; nucleotides not matched to a gene: 14. The CDR3 has 17 amino acids. Germline V gene lookup returns CDR1 SNHLY and CDR2 FYNNEI. The DNA of the CDR3 is TGTGCCAGCAGGCCCCGGACTCGGGACAGCATTGGAAACACCATATATTTT. Its protein is CASRPRTRDSIGNTIYF.